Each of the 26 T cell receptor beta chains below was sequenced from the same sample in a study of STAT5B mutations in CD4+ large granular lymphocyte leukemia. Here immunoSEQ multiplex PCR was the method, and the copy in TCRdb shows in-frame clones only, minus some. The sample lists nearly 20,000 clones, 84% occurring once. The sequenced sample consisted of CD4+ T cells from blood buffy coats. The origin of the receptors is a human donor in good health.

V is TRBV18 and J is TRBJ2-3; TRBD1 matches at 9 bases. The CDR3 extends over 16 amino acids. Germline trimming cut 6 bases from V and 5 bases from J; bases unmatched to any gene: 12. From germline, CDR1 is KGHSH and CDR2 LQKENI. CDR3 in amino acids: CASSLSLQGAGDTQYF. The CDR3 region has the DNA TGTGCCAGCTCCCTGAGCTTACAGGGGGCAGGAGATACGCAGTATTTT.

In DNA form, the CDR3 reads TGTGCCAGCAGCGTTATGGCGGGAGGAGGAATCGAGCAGTTCTTC. Its protein product is CASSVMAGGGIEQFF. This chain uses TRBV9 with TRBJ2-1; 8 nucleotides align to TRBD2. The CDR3 covers 15 residues. CDR1 is SGDLS, CDR2 YYNGEE, per germline. With 2 bases clipped from V and 10 bases from J, the junction kept 11 bases outside the gene matches.

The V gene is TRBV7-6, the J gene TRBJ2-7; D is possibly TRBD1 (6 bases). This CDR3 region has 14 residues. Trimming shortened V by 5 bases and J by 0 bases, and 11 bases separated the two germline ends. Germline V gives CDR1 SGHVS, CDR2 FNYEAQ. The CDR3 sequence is CASSQWTDSYEQYF. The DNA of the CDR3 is TGTGCCAGCAGCCAGTGGACAGACTCCTACGAGCAGTACTTC.

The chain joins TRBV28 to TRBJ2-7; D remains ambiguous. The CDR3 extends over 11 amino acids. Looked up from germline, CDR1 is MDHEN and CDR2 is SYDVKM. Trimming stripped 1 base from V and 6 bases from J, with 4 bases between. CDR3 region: CASSLFGEQYF. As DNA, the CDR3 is TGTGCCAGCAGTTTATTTGGCGAGCAGTACTTC.

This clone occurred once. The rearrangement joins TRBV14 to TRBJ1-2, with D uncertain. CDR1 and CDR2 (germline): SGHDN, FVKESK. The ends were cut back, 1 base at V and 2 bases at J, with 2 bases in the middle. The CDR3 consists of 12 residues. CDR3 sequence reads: CASSQGNYGYTF. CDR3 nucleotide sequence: TGTGCCAGCAGCCAAGGAAACTATGGCTACACCTTC.

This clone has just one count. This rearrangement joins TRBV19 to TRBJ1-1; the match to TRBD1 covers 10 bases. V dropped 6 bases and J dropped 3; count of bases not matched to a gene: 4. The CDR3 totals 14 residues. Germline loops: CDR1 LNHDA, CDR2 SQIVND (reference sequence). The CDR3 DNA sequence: TGTGCCAGTAGCACGGGACAGGGGTACACTGAAGCTTTCTTT. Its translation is CASSTGQGYTEAFF.

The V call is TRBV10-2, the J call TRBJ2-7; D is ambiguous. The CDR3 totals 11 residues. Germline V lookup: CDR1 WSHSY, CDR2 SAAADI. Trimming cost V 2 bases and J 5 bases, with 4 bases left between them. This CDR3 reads CASSERNEQYF. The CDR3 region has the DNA TGCGCCAGCAGTGAGCGAAACGAGCAGTACTTC.

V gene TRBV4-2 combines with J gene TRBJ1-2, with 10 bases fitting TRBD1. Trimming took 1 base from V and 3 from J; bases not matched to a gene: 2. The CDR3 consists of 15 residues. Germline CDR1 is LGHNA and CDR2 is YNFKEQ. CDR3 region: CASSQVGTGDYGYTF. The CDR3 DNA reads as TGTGCCAGCAGCCAAGTCGGGACAGGGGACTATGGCTACACCTTC.

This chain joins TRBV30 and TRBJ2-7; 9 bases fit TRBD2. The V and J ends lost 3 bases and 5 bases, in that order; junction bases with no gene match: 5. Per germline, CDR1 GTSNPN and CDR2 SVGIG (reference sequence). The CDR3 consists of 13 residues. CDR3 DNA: TGTGCCTGGAGGCGGGAGGGCCCCAACGAGCAGTACTTC. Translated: CAWRREGPNEQYF.

In DNA form, the CDR3 reads TGTGCCAGCAGTGAACAGACAGGGGTTAACTATGGCTACACCTTC. Encoded protein: CASSEQTGVNYGYTF. The V call is TRBV6-1, the J call TRBJ1-2; 8 bases map to TRBD1. Germline V gene lookup returns CDR1 MNHNS and CDR2 SASEGT. V trimming: 2 bases; J trimming: 1 base; junction bases outside the gene matches: 3. This CDR3 is built from 15 residues.

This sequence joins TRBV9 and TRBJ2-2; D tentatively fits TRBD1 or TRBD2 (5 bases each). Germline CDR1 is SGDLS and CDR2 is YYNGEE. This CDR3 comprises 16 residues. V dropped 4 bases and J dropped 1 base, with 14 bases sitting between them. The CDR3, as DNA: TGTGCCAGCAGCCAACGGGACGTTAGGAACACCGGGGAGCTGTTTTTT. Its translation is CASSQRDVRNTGELFF.

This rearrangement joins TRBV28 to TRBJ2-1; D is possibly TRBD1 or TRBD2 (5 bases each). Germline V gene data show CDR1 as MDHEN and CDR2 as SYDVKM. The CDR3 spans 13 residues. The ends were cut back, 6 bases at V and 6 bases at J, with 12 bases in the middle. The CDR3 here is CASSRGRSNEQFF. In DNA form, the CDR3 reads TGTGCCAGCAGCCGGGGACGGAGCAATGAGCAGTTCTTC. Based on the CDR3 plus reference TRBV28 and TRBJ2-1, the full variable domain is DVKVTQSSRYLVKRTGEKVFLECVQDMDHENMFWYRQDPGLGLRLIYFSYDVKMKEKGDIPEGYSVSREKKERFSLILESASTNQTSMYLCASSRGRSNEQFFGPGTRLTVL.

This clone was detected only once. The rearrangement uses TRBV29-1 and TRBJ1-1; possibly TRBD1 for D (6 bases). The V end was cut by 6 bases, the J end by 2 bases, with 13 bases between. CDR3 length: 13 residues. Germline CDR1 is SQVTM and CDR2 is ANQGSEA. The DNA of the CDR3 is TGCAGCGTCACGGGACACCTTAACACTGAAGCTTTCTTT. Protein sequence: CSVTGHLNTEAFF. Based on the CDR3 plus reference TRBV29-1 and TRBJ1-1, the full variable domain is SAVISQKPSRDICQRGTSLTIQCQVDSQVTMMFWYRQQPGQSLTLIATANQGSEATYESGFVIDKFPISRPNLTFSTLTVSNMSPEDSSIYLCSVTGHLNTEAFFGQGTRLTVV.

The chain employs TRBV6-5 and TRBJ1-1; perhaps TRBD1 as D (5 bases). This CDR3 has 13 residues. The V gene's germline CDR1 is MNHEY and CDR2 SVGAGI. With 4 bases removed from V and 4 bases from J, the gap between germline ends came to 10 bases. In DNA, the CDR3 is TGTGCCAGCAGTTCCGGGACGAGCACTGAAGCTTTCTTT. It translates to CASSSGTSTEAFF.

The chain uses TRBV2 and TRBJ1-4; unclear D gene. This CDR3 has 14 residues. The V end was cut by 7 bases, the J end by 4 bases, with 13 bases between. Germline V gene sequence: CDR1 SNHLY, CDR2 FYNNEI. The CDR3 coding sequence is TGTGCCAGCACCCGGACGGGGATTAATGAAAAACTGTTTTTT. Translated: CASTRTGINEKLFF.

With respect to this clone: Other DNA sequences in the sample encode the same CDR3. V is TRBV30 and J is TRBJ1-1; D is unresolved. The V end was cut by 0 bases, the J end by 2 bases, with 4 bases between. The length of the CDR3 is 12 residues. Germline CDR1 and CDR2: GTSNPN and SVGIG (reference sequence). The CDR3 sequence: CAWSVLNTEAFF. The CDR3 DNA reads TGTGCCTGGAGTGTACTAAACACTGAAGCTTTCTTT. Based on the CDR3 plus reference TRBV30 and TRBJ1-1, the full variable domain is SQTIHQWPATLVQPVGSPLSLECTVEGTSNPNLYWYRQAAGRGLQLLFYSVGIGQISSEVPQNLSASRPQDRQFILSSKKLLLSDSGFYLCAWSVLNTEAFFGQGTRLTVV.

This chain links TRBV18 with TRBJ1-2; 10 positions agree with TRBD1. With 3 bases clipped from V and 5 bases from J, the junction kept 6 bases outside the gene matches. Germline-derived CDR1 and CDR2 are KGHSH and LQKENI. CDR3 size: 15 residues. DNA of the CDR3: TGTGCCAGCTCACCTAGTTGGGGACAGGGGTATGGCTACACCTTC. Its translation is CASSPSWGQGYGYTF. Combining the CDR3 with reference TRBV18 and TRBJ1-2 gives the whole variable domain NAGVMQNPRHLVRRRGQEARLRCSPMKGHSHVYWYRQLPEEGLKFMVYLQKENIIDESGMPKERFSAEFPKEGPSILRIQQVVRGDSAAYFCASSPSWGQGYGYTFGSGTRLTVV.

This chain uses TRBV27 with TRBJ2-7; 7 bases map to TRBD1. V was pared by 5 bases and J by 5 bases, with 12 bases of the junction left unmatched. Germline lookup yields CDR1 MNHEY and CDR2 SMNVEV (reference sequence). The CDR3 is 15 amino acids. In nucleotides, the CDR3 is TGTGCCAGCAGTAACAGGGGTTGGTCGAGAGACGAGCAGTACTTC. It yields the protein CASSNRGWSRDEQYF.

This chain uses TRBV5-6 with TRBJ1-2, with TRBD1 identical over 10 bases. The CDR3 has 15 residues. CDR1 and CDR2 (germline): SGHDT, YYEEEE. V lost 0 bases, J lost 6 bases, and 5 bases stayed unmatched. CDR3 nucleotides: TGTGCCAGCAGCTTGGCGGGACAGGGGATGGATGGCTACACCTTC. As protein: CASSLAGQGMDGYTF.

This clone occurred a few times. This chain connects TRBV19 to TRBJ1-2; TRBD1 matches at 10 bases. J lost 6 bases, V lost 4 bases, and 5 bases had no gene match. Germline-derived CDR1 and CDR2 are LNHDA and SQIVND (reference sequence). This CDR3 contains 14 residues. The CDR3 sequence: CASSRLGQGNGYTF. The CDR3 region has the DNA TGTGCCAGTAGTAGGCTGGGACAGGGGAATGGCTACACCTTC.

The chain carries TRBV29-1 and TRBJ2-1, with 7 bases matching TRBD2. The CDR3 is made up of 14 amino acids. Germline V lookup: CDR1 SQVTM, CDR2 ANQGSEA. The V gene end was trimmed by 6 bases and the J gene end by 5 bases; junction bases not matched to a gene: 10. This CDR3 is CSVLGLAAHNEQFF. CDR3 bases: TGCAGCGTCTTAGGGCTAGCGGCCCACAATGAGCAGTTCTTC.

Here the CDR3 DNA reads TGTGCCAGCAGGACGACAGGGCACGAGCAGTACTTC. It is translated as CASRTTGHEQYF. The rearrangement links TRBV2 to TRBJ2-7; 7 bases match TRBD1. The CDR3 spans 12 residues. Losses at the gene ends were 6 bases for V and 5 bases for J; bases not matched to a gene: 4. The V gene's germline CDR1 is SNHLY and CDR2 FYNNEI.

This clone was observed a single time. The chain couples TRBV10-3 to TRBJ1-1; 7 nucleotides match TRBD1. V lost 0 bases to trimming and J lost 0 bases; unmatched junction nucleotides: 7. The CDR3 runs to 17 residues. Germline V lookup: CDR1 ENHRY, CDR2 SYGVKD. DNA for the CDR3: TGTGCCATCAGTGAGTCAGCGGGACAGAGCTTGAACACTGAAGCTTTCTTT. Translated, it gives CAISESAGQSLNTEAFF.

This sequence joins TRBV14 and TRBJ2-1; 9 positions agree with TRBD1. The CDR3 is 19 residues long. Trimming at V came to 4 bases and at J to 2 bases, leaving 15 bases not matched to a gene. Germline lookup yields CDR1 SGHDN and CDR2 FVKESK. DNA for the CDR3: TGTGCCAGCAGCCCATTGGGACAGGGACAAAGGAGCGCCTACAATGAGCAGTTCTTC. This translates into CASSPLGQGQRSAYNEQFF.

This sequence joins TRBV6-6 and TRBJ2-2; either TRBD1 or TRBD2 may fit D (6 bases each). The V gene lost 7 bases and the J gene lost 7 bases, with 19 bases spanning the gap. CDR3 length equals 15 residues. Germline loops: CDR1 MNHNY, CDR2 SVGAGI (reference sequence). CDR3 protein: CASTHKGGLSGELFF. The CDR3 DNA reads TGTGCCAGCACCCATAAGGGGGGTCTGAGCGGGGAGCTGTTTTTT.

DNA for the CDR3: TGCGCCAGCAGTGAGTCAGAGGGAGGGCCTAAAAACATTCAGTACTTC. This sequence encodes CASSESEGGPKNIQYF. The chain employs TRBV10-2 and TRBJ2-4, with 7 positions matching TRBD2. Looked up from germline, CDR1 is WSHSY and CDR2 is SAAADI. V lost 0 bases to trimming and J lost 4 bases; unmatched junction nucleotides: 6. CDR3 size: 16 residues.